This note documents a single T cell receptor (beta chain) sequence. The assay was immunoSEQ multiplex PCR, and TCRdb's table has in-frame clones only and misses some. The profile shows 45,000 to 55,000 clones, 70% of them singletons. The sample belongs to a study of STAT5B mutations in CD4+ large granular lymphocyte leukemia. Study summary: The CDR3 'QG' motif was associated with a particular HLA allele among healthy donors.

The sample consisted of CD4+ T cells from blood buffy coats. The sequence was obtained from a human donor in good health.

The CDR3: CASSLDRGRAGELFF. CDR3 in DNA: TGCGCCAGCAGCTTGGACAGGGGGCGCGCCGGGGAGCTGTTTTTT. The chain recombines TRBV5-1 with TRBJ2-2; TRBD1 aligns across 9 bases. The length of the CDR3 is 15 residues. Trimming took 0 bases from V and 6 from J; bases not matched to a gene: 3. Per the germline V gene, CDR1 is SGHRS and CDR2 is YFSETQ.